The 11 T cell receptor beta chains given below trace back to one sample, sequenced in a study of CD8+ T cells in alopecia areata listed by TCRdb under 2018. Cells from pooled mouse cutaneous lymph nodes were stained for CD4, CD8alpha, NKG2D, NKG2ACE and other markers and then sorted on a BD Influx. Libraries were constructed by the immunoSEQ multiplex PCR assay. RNA was extracted from all samples and reverse transcribed into cDNA, which served as template for TCR sequencing. This immuneACCESS table, as held by TCRdb, lists in-frame sequences with V and J called but not all clones. Of the missing ones, under half trace to an unresolved V gene in checked studies; the others have no known cause. The data for this sample show 3,000 to 4,500 clones, each detected more than once. The leading ten clones occupy 25% to 35% of the sample. Sequences were obtained from CD8+ T cells sorted from a lymph node. These receptor sequences come from a C3H/HeJ mouse with alopecia areata. The MHC haplotype found in this strain is H2-k.

This clone was counted at least ten times. Genes here carry mouse names. The read falls 4 residues short of the CDR3 end, and the missing part is taken from the germline J gene. The J gene is TRBJ2-7, the V gene TRBV1; TRBD2 matches 8 bases. Germline assignment: CDR1 NSQYPW and CDR2 LRSPGD (reference sequence). The ends lost 0 bases at V and 2 bases at J; junction bases unmatched: 6. The CDR3 is 16 residues long. The DNA read from the CDR3 is TGCACCTGCAGTGCAGATGGGGGGGGGCCTGCCTAT. Amino acids: CTCSADGGGPAY. The whole CDR3 sequence is CTCSADGGGPAYEQYF.

By its share, this clone is large. Gene names and germline refer to mouse. The CDR3 end lies 4 residues beyond the end of the read and is filled in from the germline J gene. The gene calls are TRBV5 and TRBJ2-3; TRBD2 aligns across 7 bases. This CDR3 is built from 15 residues. Trimming at V came to 1 base and at J to 0 bases, leaving 1 base not matched to a gene. CDR1 and CDR2 from the germline V gene are LGHNA and YNLKQL (reference sequence). CDR3 DNA, as far as it was read: TGTGCCAGCAGCCAAGGGGGGGGTAGTGCAGAA. Protein sequence: CASSQGGGSAE. From start to end, the CDR3 is CASSQGGGSAETLYF.

This clone has at least ten counts. Germline and genes: mouse. The CDR3 extends 4 residues past the end of the read, so its final part is completed from the germline J gene. V and J are TRBV1 and TRBJ2-7; TRBD1 matches at 11 bases. CDR3 length equals 15 residues. Germline CDR1 is NSQYPW and CDR2 is LRSPGD (reference sequence). The CDR3 sequence is CTCSADWDRGDEQYF. The CDR3 bases that were read are TGCACCTGCAGTGCAGATTGGGACAGGGGGGAT.

By sample fraction, this clone is medium-sized (0.01 to 0.1%). Gene labels here are mouse ones. Read coverage stops 4 residues before the CDR3 terminus; the germline J gene supplies the remainder. The V call is TRBV5, the J call TRBJ2-7; 8 positions agree with TRBD2. This CDR3 contains 15 residues. Per germline, CDR1 LGHNA and CDR2 YNLKQL (reference sequence). CDR3 bases read: TGTGCCAGCAGCCAAACACTGGGGGATTTTTAT. Its protein product is CASSQTLGDFY. The CDR3 in its entirety is CASSQTLGDFYEQYF.

This clone was counted many times. The gene names here belong to mouse. The CDR3 is cut off 4 residues early in the read; its end comes from the germline J gene. V is TRBV29 and J is TRBJ1-1, with D unresolved. The CDR3 contains 12 residues. Germline V lookup: CDR1 MSHET, CDR2 SYDVDS. V dropped 6 bases and J dropped 1 base, with 6 bases sitting between them. The DNA read from the CDR3 is TGTGCTAGCAGACACAGAAACACA. Translation: CASRHRNT. The full CDR3 protein is CASRHRNTEVFF.

In this sample, this clone turned up many times. Here the gene names and germline are mouse. The CDR3 end falls 4 residues outside the read, so it is completed with the germline J gene. The chain links TRBV13-3 to TRBJ1-1; 10 bases are a match to TRBD1. The germline V gene encodes CDR1 NNHDY and CDR2 SYVADS. This CDR3 has 15 residues. V dropped 0 bases and J dropped 3; count of bases not matched to a gene: 2. The CDR3 region is CASSDEGQGDTEVFF. Partial CDR3 DNA: TGTGCCAGCAGTGATGAAGGACAGGGGGACACA.

This clone counts as medium-sized. Gene names and germline match the mouse. The read ends 3 residues before the CDR3 terminus; that terminus is restored from the germline J gene. This chain uses TRBV5 with TRBJ1-6; 7 nucleotides align to TRBD1. TRBJ1-6 is reported as an ORF; its role is uncertain. Germline assignment: CDR1 LGHNA and CDR2 YNLKQL (reference sequence). V lost 0 bases, J lost 7 bases, and 6 bases stayed unmatched. The CDR3 is made up of 16 amino acids. This CDR3 reads CASSQDTGVGNSPLYF. The CDR3 DNA, read in part, is TGTGCCAGCAGCCAAGACACAGGGGTGGGGAATTCGCCC.

This clone was observed a few times. The listed genes are named as in mouse. The missing CDR3 end, 4 residues past where the read stops, is filled in from the germline J gene. The chain recombines TRBV13-1 with TRBJ2-7; 7 bases match TRBD2. CDR1 and CDR2 from the germline V gene are NSHNY and SYGAGN. The CDR3 loop spans 13 amino acids. V was clipped by 4 bases and J by 3 bases; unmatched bases: 4. The CDR3 DNA, read in part, is TGTGCCAGCAGTATCCTGGGGGTCTAT. This sequence encodes CASSILGVY. The CDR3 reads in full as CASSILGVYEQYF.

At least ten counts were recorded for this clone. Gene names and germline refer to mouse. The CDR3 goes on 4 residues after the read ends, and that part is filled in from the germline J gene. The gene calls are TRBV29 and TRBJ2-1, with 9 bases fitting TRBD1. V gave up 4 bases and J gave up 0 bases; unmatched junction bases: 4. The CDR3 consists of 16 residues. The germline V gene encodes CDR1 MSHET and CDR2 SYDVDS. The chain's CDR3 is CASSSPGQGNYAEQFF. The CDR3 bases that were read are TGTGCTAGCAGTTCTCCGGGACAGGGTAACTATGCT. Complete variable domain (other parts from reference TRBV29 and TRBJ2-1): DMKVTQMPRYLIKRMGENVLLECGQDMSHETMYWYRQDPGLGLQLIYISYDVDSNSEGDIPKGYRVSRKKREHFSLILDSAKTNQTSVYFCASSSPGQGNYAEQFFGPGTRLTVL.

This clone was counted at least ten times. Gene names denote mouse genes. Read sequence stops 3 residues before the CDR3 end, and the germline J gene provides the missing end. The chain recombines TRBV19 with TRBJ1-6; 9 bases are shared with TRBD1. TRBJ1-6 is given ORF status, its function remaining uncertain. This CDR3 is 15 amino acids long. CDR1 FNHDT and CDR2 SITEND come from the germline V gene (reference sequence). With V trimmed by 5 bases and J by 4 bases, 4 bases remained unmatched. The CDR3 loop reads CASSLQGAYNSPLYF. CDR3 bases read: TGTGCCAGCAGCTTACAGGGGGCTTATAATTCGCCC.

This clone is classed as medium-sized (0.01 to 0.1%). Mouse names are used for the genes. From the germline J gene comes the end of the CDR3, since the read stops 4 residues before it. This chain connects TRBV1 to TRBJ1-1, with D perhaps TRBD1 (5 bases). Between the trimmed V and J ends, which lost 2 bases and 4 bases, there was a span of 11 bases. The CDR3 has 14 residues. CDR1 is NSQYPW, CDR2 LRSPGD, per germline (reference sequence). Incomplete CDR3 DNA: TGCACCTGCAGTGCAAGCAGGGAGGGCACA. Translation: CTCSASREGT. The entire CDR3 sequence reads CTCSASREGTEVFF. Looking up the rest from reference TRBV1 and TRBJ1-1 gives the full variable domain: VTLLEQNPRWRLVPRGQAVNLRCILKNSQYPWMSWYQQDLQKQLQWLFTLRSPGDKEVKSLPGADYLATRVTDTELRLQVANMSQGRTLYCTCSASREGTEVFFGKGTRLTVV.